These 2 T cell receptor beta chains originate from one sample sequenced in a study of blood T cell repertoires in COVID-19. The protocol was immunoSEQ multiplex PCR, while the TCRdb copy is restricted to in-frame clones and leaves out a portion. The sample carries 130,000 to 150,000 clones, around 81% recorded once. Source material: peripheral blood. These receptors originate from a human donor in a cohort sampled during active COVID-19.

The chain recombines TRBV28 with TRBJ1-2, with 8 bases aligning to TRBD1. This CDR3 contains 13 residues. V gave up 6 bases and J gave up 6 bases; unmatched junction bases: 6. Germline loops: CDR1 MDHEN, CDR2 SYDVKM. The CDR3 here is CASRPGGHDGYTF. The DNA for the CDR3 is TGTGCCAGCAGGCCAGGGGGCCACGATGGCTACACCTTC.

The V gene is TRBV5-1, the J gene TRBJ1-5; TRBD1 aligns across 8 bases. Germline CDR1 and CDR2: SGHRS and YFSETQ. After removal of 1 base from V and 3 bases from J, the junction contained 3 bases not matched to a gene. The CDR3 spans 15 residues. The CDR3 spells CASSLQGALNQPQHF. The CDR3, as DNA: TGCGCCAGCAGCTTGCAGGGGGCCCTCAATCAGCCCCAGCATTTT.